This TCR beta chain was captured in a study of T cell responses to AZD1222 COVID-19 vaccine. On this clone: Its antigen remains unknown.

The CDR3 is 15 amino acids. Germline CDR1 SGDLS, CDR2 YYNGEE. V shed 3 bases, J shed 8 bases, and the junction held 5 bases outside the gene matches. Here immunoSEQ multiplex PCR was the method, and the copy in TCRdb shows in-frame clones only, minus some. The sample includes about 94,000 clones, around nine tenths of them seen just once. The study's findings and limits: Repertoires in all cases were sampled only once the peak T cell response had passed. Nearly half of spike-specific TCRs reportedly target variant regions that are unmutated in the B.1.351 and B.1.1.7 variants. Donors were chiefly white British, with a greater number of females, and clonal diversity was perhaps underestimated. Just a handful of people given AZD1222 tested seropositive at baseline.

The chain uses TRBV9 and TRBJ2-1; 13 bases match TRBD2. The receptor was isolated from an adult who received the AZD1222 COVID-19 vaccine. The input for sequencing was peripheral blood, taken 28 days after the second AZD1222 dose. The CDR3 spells CASSAGTSGTHEQFF. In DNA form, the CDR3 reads TGTGCCAGCAGCGCAGGGACTAGCGGGACCCATGAGCAGTTCTTC.